These 2 T cell receptor beta chains came from one sample sequenced in a study of T cells expressing NK-cell markers. Reprocessing the 5' RACE reads, TCRdb reports a single entry for every CDR3 protein and omits DNA. The repertoire table contains roughly 23,000 distinct CDR3 sequences. What was sequenced was blood T cells: a sorted CD56 or NKG2C T cell subset, CD4+ or CD8+ T cells, or bulk PBMC T cells (not recorded which). The receptors stem from a man aged 18-75 years in good health.

This chain uses TRBV24-1 with TRBJ2-5; TCRdb lists TRBD2, though no DNA is available to test this call. This CDR3 spans 19 amino acids. CDR1 is KGHDR and CDR2 is SFDVKD in the germline V gene. CDR3 protein: CATSDSTGTSGSMMETQYF.

The rearrangement uses TRBV12-3 or TRBV12-4 and TRBJ2-7; TCRdb gives TRBD1 as the D gene, but with no DNA this cannot be confirmed. CDR3 length equals 14 residues. The CDR3 here is CASSRESTVGEQYF.